These T cell receptor beta chains were read from a single sample in a study of PD-1 blockade in mismatch repair-deficient tumors. Only in-frame clones appear in the TCRdb table, and some are missing; sequencing was by immunoSEQ multiplex PCR. The sample consists of approximately 120,000 clones, roughly nine tenths of them appearing once. Sample: peripheral blood, taken 44 weeks after starting pembrolizumab. These receptors were collected from an adult with mismatch repair-deficient cancer. CDR3s include the opening cysteine and the closing phenylalanine or tryptophan. The order of the fields is V gene, D gene, J gene, clone size, CDR3 protein. D genes are given only for firm matches. Only some rows state a clone size, as once, few, many or a class for expanded clones.

TRBV19	NA	TRBJ2-1	few	CASSKQGHNEQFF
TRBV7-8	NA	TRBJ2-7	once	CASSRYQNTYEQYF
TRBV29-1	NA	TRBJ2-7	NA	CSARVSYEQYF
TRBV27	NA	TRBJ2-2	NA	CASSLRAGELFF
TRBV6-4	TRBD1	TRBJ1-1	NA	CASSETGTGGNTEAFF
TRBV21-1	NA	TRBJ2-2	NA	CASSLSIPEPGNCPNTGELFF
TRBV5-4	NA	TRBJ1-2	once	CASSLGAGSWSKGGYTF
TRBV7-2	NA	TRBJ2-2	NA	CASSLPWRELFF
TRBV5-4	NA	TRBJ2-3	NA	CASSLEKGATDTQYF
TRBV5-1	NA	TRBJ2-5	NA	CASSLGGVETQYF
TRBV2	TRBD1	TRBJ2-6	NA	CASSYTTTGGWSGANVLTF
TRBV11-2	TRBD2	TRBJ2-7	NA	CASSPAPGGGPYEQYF
TRBV11-2	NA	TRBJ2-6	NA	CASSQTRVSGANVLTF
TRBV2	TRBD2	TRBJ2-1	NA	CASSNHVAGLNEQFF
TRBV7-2	NA	TRBJ1-5	NA	CASSRETGYNQPQHF
TRBV27	NA	TRBJ1-2	once	CASSLTIEDDADGYTF
TRBV7-2	NA	TRBJ2-1	NA	CASSLGSDVTYEQFF
TRBV7-9	NA	TRBJ1-1	NA	CASSSQGMNTEAFF
TRBV19	TRBD2	TRBJ2-1	NA	CASSIAGRGSNEQFF
TRBV21-1	NA	TRBJ1-2	NA	CASREVPGTGNGYTF
TRBV15	TRBD1	TRBJ1-4	NA	CATSTETMTGFEKLFF
TRBV28	NA	TRBJ2-2	few	CASKSGGVNTGELFF
TRBV29-1	NA	TRBJ2-2	NA	CSVEAGLGGELFF
TRBV7-2	NA	TRBJ2-1	NA	CASSLGVRLPDEQFF
TRBV6-5	TRBD1	TRBJ2-7	NA	CASSTGQGVPYEQYF
TRBV19	TRBD1	TRBJ2-7	NA	CASSTDRGGYEQYF
TRBV7-9	TRBD1	TRBJ1-1	NA	CASITDRAGTEAFF
TRBV6-1	NA	TRBJ2-1	NA	CASRVELMGGEQFF
TRBV5-4	NA	TRBJ2-7	NA	CASRSDPGTPYEQYF
TRBV6-6	NA	TRBJ2-7	NA	CASSYLQGYEQYF
TRBV14	NA	TRBJ2-7	few	CASRPTGGRSYEQYF
TRBV10-3	NA	TRBJ1-5	NA	CAISESVLQPQHF
TRBV5-5	NA	TRBJ1-2	NA	CASSFWASYYGYTF
TRBV7-2	TRBD1	TRBJ2-5	NA	CASSSGTGGSETQYF
TRBV10-1	NA	TRBJ2-2	NA	CASRDSIKTGELFF
TRBV9	NA	TRBJ2-3	NA	CASSVIGATSTDTQYF
TRBV7-9	NA	TRBJ2-5	NA	CASSPTGSLQETQYF
TRBV7-9	NA	TRBJ1-2	once	CASSLSGRRGDRTF
TRBV11-3	TRBD2	TRBJ2-7	once	CASSTVWAGGPTETYEQYF
TRBV19	NA	TRBJ1-5	few	CASNPGEGNQPQHF
TRBV5-1	NA	TRBJ1-2	NA	CASSRGGIEEGYGYTF
TRBV5-4	TRBD1	TRBJ1-5	NA	CASSGQGRQPQHF
TRBV9	TRBD1	TRBJ2-7	NA	CASSVRDRAYEQYF
TRBV11-2	TRBD2	TRBJ2-1	NA	CASSPEGLSNNEQFF
TRBV15	TRBD1	TRBJ1-1	NA	CATSRGTGATEAFF
TRBV15	TRBD2	TRBJ2-7	once	CATSRDSGGSYEQYF
TRBV10-2	NA	TRBJ2-7	NA	CASSSAGPYEQYF
TRBV11-2	TRBD2	TRBJ2-3	NA	CASSFISGRTDTQYF
TRBV13	TRBD2	TRBJ2-7	NA	CASSSRTSGNPRGEQYF
TRBV21-1	NA	TRBJ1-5	NA	CASSKTGGGFDNQPQHF
TRBV19	TRBD1	TRBJ2-6	NA	CASSTPGGSGANVLTF
TRBV18	NA	TRBJ2-2	NA	CASSPLNGRNTGELFF
TRBV25-1	TRBD2	TRBJ2-1	once	CASSEYVSRGNLDEQFF
TRBV6-5	NA	TRBJ2-1	NA	CASSYGAENNEQFF
TRBV2	TRBD2	TRBJ2-7	NA	CASRVSGSSYEQYF
TRBV25-1	NA	TRBJ1-1	once	CASSEAEGLTEAFF
TRBV11-3	NA	NA	NA	CASSSSRDEQYF
TRBV28	TRBD1	TRBJ2-7	NA	CASSFQGGQASYEQYF
TRBV6-5	NA	TRBJ2-7	few	CASSYSTAYEQYF
TRBV25-1	TRBD1	TRBJ1-1	NA	CASTLTTTDREKAFF